These 17 T cell receptor beta chains share one sample of origin, sequenced in a study of T cells in Graves' hyperthyroidism and ophthalmopathy. Using RNA transcripts as the source, TCR beta CDR3 regions were amplified. RT-PCR in the first round (using the HTBI primer set) targeted the TCR CDR3. TCRdb re-called the multiplex PCR reads with MiXCR, one entry per CDR3 protein. Found here are some 460,000 distinct CDR3 sequences, 15% to 19% of them singletons; the top ten hold 13% to 15%. The source material was blood. These receptors were obtained from a woman under 30 with Graves' hyperthyroidism.

This clonotype has more than one count but fewer than ten. V is TRBV11-2 and J is TRBJ2-7; 9 bases fit TRBD1. V shed 4 bases and J 5 bases; nucleotides not matched to a gene: 6. The CDR3 consists of 14 residues. Germline CDR1 is SGHAT and CDR2 is FQNNGV. Here the CDR3 DNA reads TGTGCCAGCAGCTACCGGGACAGGGCCCACGAGCAGTACTTC. Its translation is CASSYRDRAHEQYF.

This clonotype was detected only a few times. The chain recombines TRBV15 with TRBJ2-1, with 8 bases lining up with TRBD2. The germline CDR1 and CDR2 sequences are LNHNV and YYDKDF (reference sequence). This CDR3 comprises 15 residues. With 2 bases clipped from V and 5 bases from J, the junction kept 5 bases outside the gene matches. CDR3 sequence (DNA): TGTGCCACCAGCAGATTTCGGGGGGGCGACAATGAGCAGTTCTTC. Amino acid sequence: CATSRFRGGDNEQFF.

The V and J genes are TRBV15 and TRBJ2-1; 9 bases line up with TRBD2. The junction had 7 bases not matched to a gene; V was cut back by 5 bases and J by 2 bases. Germline CDR1 LNHNV, CDR2 YYDKDF (reference sequence). There are 16 residues in the CDR3. CDR3 bases: TGTGCCACCAGCCCGACTAGCGGAGTTACCTACAATGAGCAGTTCTTC. This translates into CATSPTSGVTYNEQFF.

This clonotype has a count of ten or more. This sequence joins TRBV5-1 and TRBJ2-5, with 10 bases lining up with TRBD2. V was clipped by 0 bases and J by 7 bases; unmatched bases: 18. Looked up from germline, CDR1 is SGHRS and CDR2 is YFSETQ. The CDR3 length is 19 residues. The CDR3 sequence: CASSLAGLAGEGSAGTQYF. Here the CDR3 DNA reads TGCGCCAGCAGCTTGGCCGGGCTAGCGGGAGAAGGATCGGCGGGGACCCAGTACTTC.

The sample holds a few counts of this clonotype. This chain links TRBV5-1 with TRBJ2-7; 12 nucleotides align to TRBD2. The CDR3 extends over 14 amino acids. Germline-derived CDR1 and CDR2 are SGHRS and YFSETQ. J was trimmed by 3 bases and V by 7 bases; bases with no gene match: 5. The CDR3 DNA is TGCGCCAGCCGACTAGCGGGGGATTACTACGAGCAGTACTTC. It translates to CASRLAGDYYEQYF.

J is TRBJ1-2 and V is TRBV20-1; 8 bases are a match to TRBD1. The CDR3 contains 14 residues. Germline V gene data show CDR1 as DFQATT and CDR2 as SNEGSKA (reference sequence). J lost 6 bases, V lost 2 bases, and 8 bases had no gene match. The CDR3 reads CSARTGQEPHGYTF. CDR3 DNA sequence: TGCAGTGCTAGAACGGGACAGGAGCCTCATGGCTACACCTTC.

The table lists this clonotype with a few counts. The rearrangement links TRBV9 to TRBJ1-5, with D uncertain. V was cut by 3 bases and J by 2 bases, with 9 bases left in between. The CDR3 covers 14 residues. CDR1 is SGDLS and CDR2 is YYNGEE in the germline V gene. For the CDR3, the DNA is TGTGCCAGCAGCGGGAGCGGGGGCAATCAGCCCCAGCATTTT. As protein: CASSGSGGNQPQHF.

This clonotype has a count of ten or more. The chain couples TRBV5-5 to TRBJ1-1; 12 positions match TRBD1. CDR3 size: 15 residues. The V segment lost 3 bases and the J segment 5 bases; nucleotides outside the gene matches: 5. Germline V lookup: CDR1 SGHKS, CDR2 YYEKEE (reference sequence). Here the CDR3 reads CASSSGTGGYTEAFF. The CDR3 nucleotides read TGTGCCAGCAGCTCTGGGACAGGGGGCTATACTGAAGCTTTCTTT.

This clonotype was observed at least ten times. This chain connects TRBV5-5 to TRBJ2-5; perhaps TRBD2 as D (5 bases). V was cut by 1 base and J by 0 bases, with 13 bases left in between. The CDR3 has 16 amino acids. Germline CDR1 is SGHKS and CDR2 is YYEKEE (reference sequence). This chain's CDR3 is CASSLFGIPNQETQYF. In nucleotides, the CDR3 is TGTGCCAGCAGCTTGTTCGGGATACCGAACCAAGAGACCCAGTACTTC.

This clonotype was detected many times. This chain links TRBV5-1 with TRBJ2-3; TRBD2 aligns across 9 bases. The V gene end was trimmed by 0 bases and the J gene end by 4 bases; junction bases not matched to a gene: 6. The CDR3 extends over 16 amino acids. Germline CDR1 reads SGHRS; CDR2 reads YFSETQ. As DNA, the CDR3 is TGCGCCAGCAGCTTGGCCGGCGGGAGGGCCGCAGATACGCAGTATTTT. It specifies CASSLAGGRAADTQYF.

This clonotype was found a few times. The J gene is TRBJ1-2, the V gene TRBV7-3, with D unresolved. CDR1 and CDR2 from the germline V gene are SGHTA and FQGTGA. The CDR3 extends over 11 amino acids. Deletions cut 5 bases from V and 10 bases from J, with 11 bases between. The CDR3 nucleotides are TGTGCCAGCAGCGAGGACCGAACCTACACCTTC. Protein: CASSEDRTYTF. Filled out from reference TRBV7-3 and TRBJ1-2, the complete variable domain reads GAGVSQTPSNKVTEKGKYVELRCDPISGHTALYWYRQSLGQGPEFLIYFQGTGAADDSGLPNDRFFAVRPEGSVSTLKIQRTERGDSAVYLCASSEDRTYTFGSGTRLTVV.

This clonotype appeared many times. The rearrangement joins TRBV28 to TRBJ1-1; D unresolved. The CDR3 extends over 12 amino acids. Germline V lookup: CDR1 MDHEN, CDR2 SYDVKM. Trimming removed 6 bases at V and 7 bases at J, with 12 bases between. For the CDR3, the DNA is TGTGCCAGCAGCCGTCTGGGCGGTGAAGCTTTCTTT. Protein sequence: CASSRLGGEAFF.

The table lists this clonotype with many counts. CDR3 nucleotide sequence: TGTGCCAGCAGCCCTTGGACAGATAAGGGGTATGGCTACACCTTC. Encoded protein: CASSPWTDKGYGYTF. J is TRBJ1-2 and V is TRBV3-1, with a tentative D call TRBD1 (6 bases). The germline V gene has CDR1 LGHDT and CDR2 YNNKEL (reference sequence). The CDR3 is 15 amino acids. Trimming stripped 4 bases from V and 5 bases from J, with 17 bases between.

This clonotype was seen many times. The CDR3 region is CASSRRTSGRISTDTQYF. In DNA, the CDR3 is TGTGCCAGCAGCCGTCGGACTAGCGGGAGAATTAGCACAGATACGCAGTATTTT. This chain joins TRBV6-1 and TRBJ2-3, with 13 bases matching TRBD2. With V trimmed by 6 bases and J by 0 bases, 9 bases remained unmatched. Per germline, CDR1 MNHNS and CDR2 SASEGT. The CDR3 spans 18 residues.

At least ten counts were recorded for this clonotype. V gene TRBV6-1 combines with J gene TRBJ2-7; 7 bases fit TRBD1. The CDR3 has 16 residues. The trim removed 5 bases at V and 3 bases at J, leaving 13 bases unmatched. The germline V gene has CDR1 MNHNS and CDR2 SASEGT. The CDR3 loop is CASSSYKTGQYYEQYF. The CDR3 DNA is TGTGCCAGCAGTTCTTACAAGACAGGGCAGTACTACGAGCAGTACTTC.

This clonotype was recorded at least ten times. This chain connects TRBV2 to TRBJ2-3; TRBD1 is a possible D gene (5 bases). Germline CDR1 is SNHLY and CDR2 is FYNNEI. The CDR3 is made up of 15 amino acids. V lost 4 bases and J 0 bases, leaving 11 bases between the germline ends. The CDR3 sequence: CASSGQLPSTDTQYF. CDR3 bases: TGTGCCAGCAGTGGACAGTTGCCTAGCACAGATACGCAGTATTTT. Drawing the rest from reference TRBV2 and TRBJ2-3, the complete variable domain is EPEVTQTPSHQVTQMGQEVILRCVPISNHLYFYWYRQILGQKVEFLVSFYNNEISEKSEIFDDQFSVERPDGSNFTLKIRSTKLEDSAMYFCASSGQLPSTDTQYFGPGTRLTVL.

For this clonotype: A junction boundary mismatches the germline segment, possibly from a read error. The chain is built from TRBV2 and TRBJ1-5; TRBD1 matches 9 bases. CDR3 size: 16 residues. Germline V gives CDR1 SNHLY, CDR2 FYNNEI. CDR3 in DNA: TGTGCCACCCAGACAGGGGGGTCGTATAGCAGTCAGCCCCAGCATTTT. This translates into CATQTGGSYSSQPQHF.